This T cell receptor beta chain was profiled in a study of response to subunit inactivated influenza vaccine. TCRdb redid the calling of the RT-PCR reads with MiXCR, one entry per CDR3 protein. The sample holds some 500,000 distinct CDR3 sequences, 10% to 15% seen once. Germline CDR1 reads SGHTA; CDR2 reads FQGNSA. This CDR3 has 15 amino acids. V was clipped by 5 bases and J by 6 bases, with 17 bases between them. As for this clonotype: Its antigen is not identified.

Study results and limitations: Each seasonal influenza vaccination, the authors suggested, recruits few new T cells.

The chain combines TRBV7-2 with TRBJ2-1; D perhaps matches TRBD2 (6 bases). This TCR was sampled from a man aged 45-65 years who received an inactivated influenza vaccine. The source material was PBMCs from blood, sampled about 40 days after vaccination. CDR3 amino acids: CASSPSSGLFNEQFF. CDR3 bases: TGTGCCAGCAGCCCGTCTTCGGGACTCTTCAATGAGCAGTTCTTC.